This T cell receptor beta chain was observed in a study of CD8+ T cells in alopecia areata. Findings of the study overall: For lesional scalp, especially alopecia totalis/universalis, clonality was higher than in normal scalp. Alphabeta T cells residing in normal skin are also sequenced in scalp samples.

cDNA serving as the sequencing template came from extracted, reverse transcribed RNA. Profiled with immunoSEQ multiplex PCR; TCRdb holds only in-frame clones, not every one. The table records 150,000 or so clones, 55% of them present only once. PBMC-derived CD4+ and CD8+ T cells were sorted. CDR1 is SQVTM, CDR2 ANQGSEA, per germline. This CDR3 contains 12 residues. The V end was cut by 6 bases, the J end by 0 bases, with 8 bases between. With respect to this clone: No antigen is known for it. Other nucleotide sequences from this sample produce the same CDR3.

This sequence originates from a human donor in good health. Material: CD4+ T cells sorted from blood. V and J are TRBV29-1 and TRBJ2-5; no firm D call. CDR3 in amino acids: CSVTGYQETQYF. Written as DNA, the CDR3 is TGCAGCGTGACGGGCTACCAAGAGACCCAGTACTTC.